The 19 T cell receptor beta chains below were found in one sample sequenced in a study of blood T cell repertoires in COVID-19 (dated by TCRdb to about 2020). The library was made by the immunoSEQ multiplex PCR assay. The clones in this table, taken by TCRdb from immuneACCESS, are in-frame only. Not every clone is retained; where verified, under half of the shortfall comes from an unresolved V gene, and the cause of the rest is unknown. This sample comprises about 250,000 clones, around 79% of them detected only once. The ten largest clones take up approximately 3.2% of the sample. The sample comprised peripheral blood. These receptor sequences come from an elderly woman with acute or convalescent COVID-19.

The chain joins TRBV27 to TRBJ2-5, with D possibly TRBD1 on 6 matching bases. Germline V gene lookup returns CDR1 MNHEY and CDR2 SMNVEV (reference sequence). V dropped 2 bases and J dropped 5 bases, with 9 bases sitting between them. The CDR3 runs to 13 residues. The CDR3 protein is CASSLAGVETQYF. DNA of the CDR3: TGTGCCAGCAGTTTAGCAGGGGTTGAGACCCAGTACTTC.

V is TRBV19 and J is TRBJ1-4, with D maybe TRBD1 (6 bases). This CDR3 comprises 14 residues. V was cut by 1 base and J by 7 bases, with 10 bases left in between. Per germline, CDR1 LNHDA and CDR2 SQIVND (reference sequence). The CDR3 coding sequence is TGTGCCAGTAGTATAGGCAGGGGTCGTGAAAAACTGTTTTTT. Translating gives CASSIGRGREKLFF. Full variable domain (rest looked up from reference TRBV19 and TRBJ1-4): DGGITQSPKYLFRKEGQNVTLSCEQNLNHDAMYWYRQDPGQGLRLIYYSQIVNDFQKGDIAEGYSVSREKKESFPLTVTSAQKNPTAFYLCASSIGRGREKLFFGSGTQLSVL.

The V and J genes are TRBV29-1 and TRBJ2-2; D remains ambiguous. Trimming took off 3 bases at V and 8 bases at J, with 16 bases between the two ends. This CDR3 is 14 amino acids long. CDR1 SQVTM and CDR2 ANQGSEA come from the germline V gene. CDR3 sequence reads: CSVEYESPRGELFF. CDR3 bases: TGCAGCGTTGAGTACGAGAGCCCTAGGGGGGAGCTGTTTTTT.

J is TRBJ1-4 and V is TRBV2; 7 bases align to TRBD1. The CDR3 length is 14 residues. The junction had 5 bases not matched to a gene; V was cut back by 1 base and J by 9 bases. Germline-derived CDR1 and CDR2 are SNHLY and FYNNEI. CDR3 coding DNA: TGTGCCAGCAGTGAAGTGGTGGGACAGAAAAAACTGTTTTTT. Translation: CASSEVVGQKKLFF.

J is TRBJ2-1 and V is TRBV6-5; 7 bases align to TRBD2. This CDR3 region has 16 residues. Per germline, CDR1 MNHEY and CDR2 SVGAGI. Losses at the gene ends were 3 bases for V and 0 bases for J; bases not matched to a gene: 5. For the CDR3, the DNA is TGTGCCAGCAGTTATAGGGCTAGCGGCTCCTACAATGAGCAGTTCTTC. It yields the protein CASSYRASGSYNEQFF.

This chain uses TRBV5-1 with TRBJ2-2; 8 positions agree with TRBD2. There are 15 residues in the CDR3. Per germline, CDR1 SGHRS and CDR2 YFSETQ. Trimming cost V 4 bases and J 0 bases; bases outside gene matches: 2. The CDR3 DNA reads TGCGCCAGCAGCCCGGGACTAGCGAACACCGGGGAGCTGTTTTTT. It codes for CASSPGLANTGELFF.

The V gene is TRBV10-3, the J gene TRBJ2-5; the match to TRBD2 covers 10 bases. V lost 4 bases, J lost 1 base, and 3 bases stayed unmatched. CDR3 length equals 15 residues. The germline V gene encodes CDR1 ENHRY and CDR2 SYGVKD. CDR3 amino acids: CAISATSGVQETQYF. The DNA of the CDR3 is TGTGCCATCAGTGCTACTAGCGGGGTCCAAGAGACCCAGTACTTC.

In this sample, this clone turned up once. The chain combines TRBV18 with TRBJ1-6; TRBD1 matches at 8 bases. Germline values: CDR1 KGHSH, CDR2 LQKENI. The CDR3 loop spans 17 amino acids. With V trimmed by 5 bases and J by 0 bases, 6 bases remained unmatched. CDR3 sequence reads: CASSSTGGSSYNSPLHF. The CDR3 nucleotides are TGTGCCAGCTCATCTACAGGGGGTAGCTCCTATAATTCACCCCTCCACTTT. Full variable domain (remainder filled in from reference TRBV18 and TRBJ1-6): NAGVMQNPRHLVRRRGQEARLRCSPMKGHSHVYWYRQLPEEGLKFMVYLQKENIIDESGMPKERFSAEFPKEGPSILRIQQVVRGDSAAYFCASSSTGGSSYNSPLHFGNGTRLTVT.

The gene calls are TRBV6-5 and TRBJ2-2, with unresolved D. This CDR3 is 15 amino acids long. The V and J ends lost 5 bases and 1 base respectively, with 11 bases between them. CDR1 and CDR2 from the germline V gene are MNHEY and SVGAGI. This CDR3 is CASSQYSKNTGELFF. CDR3 DNA: TGTGCCAGCAGTCAATACTCCAAGAACACCGGGGAGCTGTTTTTT.

The gene calls are TRBV27 and TRBJ2-5, with TRBD2 matching 10 bases. The germline CDR1 and CDR2 sequences are MNHEY and SMNVEV (reference sequence). The CDR3 totals 16 residues. Trimming cost V 5 bases and J 1 base; bases outside gene matches: 7. The CDR3 protein is CASSQLAGTLQETQYF. As DNA, the CDR3 is TGTGCCAGCAGTCAACTAGCGGGGACACTCCAAGAGACCCAGTACTTC.

A single count supports this clone. This chain connects TRBV2 to TRBJ2-7, with D perhaps matching TRBD1 (6 bases). Trimming removed 6 bases at V and 2 bases at J, with 14 bases between. Germline V lookup: CDR1 SNHLY, CDR2 FYNNEI. The CDR3 length is 14 residues. The CDR3, as DNA: TGTGCCAGCAGCAACCGGGACACCACCTACGAGCAGTACTTC. This gives the protein CASSNRDTTYEQYF.

The gene calls are TRBV3-1 (or the pseudogene TRBV3-2) and TRBJ2-1, with D maybe TRBD1 (5 bases). The V and J ends lost 1 base and 7 bases respectively, with 8 bases between them. CDR1 and CDR2 (germline): LGHDT, YNNKEL (reference sequence). The CDR3 consists of 13 residues. The CDR3 reads CASSQVGQNEQFF. The CDR3 DNA is TGTGCCAGCAGCCAAGTGGGGCAAAATGAGCAGTTCTTC.

The chain carries TRBV24-1 and TRBJ2-5, with TRBD1 matching over 7 bases. This CDR3 spans 16 amino acids. CDR1 is KGHDR and CDR2 is SFDVKD in the germline V gene. V shed 5 bases, J shed 4 bases, and the junction held 12 bases outside the gene matches. DNA of the CDR3: TGTGCCACCAGTGGGTTTTTACAGGGGAAGCGAGAGACCCAGTACTTC. Translated, it gives CATSGFLQGKRETQYF.

The chain couples TRBV4-1 to TRBJ2-1, with 14 bases identical to TRBD2. Germline CDR1 and CDR2: MGHRA and YSYEKL. The CDR3 is 16 amino acids. V dropped 2 bases and J dropped 10; count of bases not matched to a gene: 7. CDR3 in amino acids: CASSQPTSGRAGEQFF. CDR3 nucleotide sequence: TGCGCCAGCAGCCAACCGACTAGCGGGAGGGCCGGGGAGCAGTTCTTC.

The chain combines TRBV12-3 or TRBV12-4 with TRBJ2-2; a weak D match, TRBD1 (5 bases). CDR3 length equals 13 residues. V lost 7 bases and J 6 bases, leaving 12 bases between the germline ends. The DNA of the CDR3 is TGTGCCAGCACCCGCAGGGCTCCCGGGGAGCTGTTTTTT. Its translation is CASTRRAPGELFF.

V is TRBV19 and J is TRBJ1-2; 9 bases are shared with TRBD1. CDR1 LNHDA and CDR2 SQIVND come from the germline V gene (reference sequence). J gave up 4 bases and V 5 bases, and 8 bases lay outside the gene matches. This CDR3 region has 15 residues. The CDR3 loop reads CASSPQGALGYGYTF. The CDR3 coding sequence is TGTGCCAGTAGTCCACAGGGGGCGCTCGGCTATGGCTACACCTTC.

V usage is TRBV5-1 and J usage is TRBJ2-5; D is possibly TRBD2 (5 bases). Trimming removed 4 bases from V and 2 bases from J, with 12 bases in between. In germline, CDR1 is SGHRS, CDR2 YFSETQ. The CDR3 has 14 residues. The CDR3 reads CASSTRANQETQYF. The CDR3 DNA is TGCGCCAGCAGCACGAGGGCGAATCAAGAGACCCAGTACTTC.

In this sample, this clone turned up a few times. The chain uses TRBV15 and TRBJ2-2; 9 bases are shared with TRBD1. J lost 6 bases, V lost 3 bases, and 11 bases had no gene match. The CDR3 consists of 17 residues. The germline V gene encodes CDR1 LNHNV and CDR2 YYDKDF (reference sequence). The CDR3 DNA is TGTGCCACCAGCAGTGCGCGGGGACAGGGACGCGCCGGGGAGCTGTTTTTT. Protein product: CATSSARGQGRAGELFF. Full variable domain (missing parts from reference TRBV15 and TRBJ2-2): DAMVIQNPRYQVTQFGKPVTLSCSQTLNHNVMYWYQQKSSQAPKLLFHYYDKDFNNEADTPDNFQSRRPNTSFCFLDIRSPGLGDTAMYLCATSSARGQGRAGELFFGEGSRLTVL.

The chain has TRBV6-1 and TRBJ1-2, with 7 bases identical to TRBD1. CDR1 and CDR2 from the germline V gene are MNHNS and SASEGT. The CDR3 runs to 14 residues. The trim removed 5 bases at V and 8 bases at J, leaving 11 bases unmatched. The CDR3 loop reads CASSQMGQSGGYTF. In DNA, the CDR3 is TGTGCCAGCAGTCAGATGGGACAGTCAGGCGGCTACACCTTC.